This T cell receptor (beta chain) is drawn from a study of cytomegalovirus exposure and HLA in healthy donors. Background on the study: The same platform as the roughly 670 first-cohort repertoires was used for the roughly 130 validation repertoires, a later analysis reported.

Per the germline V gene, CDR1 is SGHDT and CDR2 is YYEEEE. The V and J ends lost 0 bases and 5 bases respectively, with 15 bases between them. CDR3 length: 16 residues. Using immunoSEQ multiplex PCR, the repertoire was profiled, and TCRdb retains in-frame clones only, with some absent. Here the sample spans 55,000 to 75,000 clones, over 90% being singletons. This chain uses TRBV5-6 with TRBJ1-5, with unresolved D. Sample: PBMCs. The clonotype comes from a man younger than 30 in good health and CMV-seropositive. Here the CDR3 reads CASSLEDGAGYQPQHF. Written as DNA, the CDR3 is TGTGCCAGCAGCTTGGAAGATGGCGCGGGTTATCAGCCCCAGCATTTT.